A single T cell receptor beta chain is shown here with its context. Its matching antigen is unknown. V dropped 4 bases and J dropped 4; count of bases not matched to a gene: 10. Germline V lookup: CDR1 SGHRS, CDR2 YFSETQ. The CDR3 runs to 16 residues. The donors were all Caucasian adults (living in Nashville, Tennessee). The assay used deep level. The method was immunoSEQ multiplex PCR; TCRdb's version includes in-frame clones alone and lacks a portion of them. The profile shows about 2.3 million clones, approximately 95% of them singletons. This sample stems from a study of shared clonotypes between healthy human individuals. The study's findings and limits: On the whole, naive subsets had larger estimated richness than memory subsets had.

The sample consisted of naive CD4+ T cells from PBMCs. Subset reported: CD45RA+ positively selected. This TCR came from a man aged 18 to 29 in good health. Some clones in this sample may be carry-over from other donors' samples. The chain links TRBV5-1 to TRBJ1-3, with TRBD1 identical over 8 bases. Written as DNA, the CDR3 is TGCGCCAGCAGCCGGACCGGGACAGGTAGCGGAAACACCATATATTTT. Translation: CASSRTGTGSGNTIYF. Full variable domain (outside the CDR3, taken from reference TRBV5-1 and TRBJ1-3): KAGVTQTPRYLIKTRGQQVTLSCSPISGHRSVSWYQQTPGQGLQFLFEYFSETQRNKGNFPGRFSGRQFSNSRSEMNVSTLELGDSALYLCASSRTGTGSGNTIYFGEGSWLTVV.